This T cell receptor beta chain is drawn from a study of response to subunit inactivated influenza vaccine. Study-level results: It was the authors' suggestion that each seasonal influenza vaccination recruits few new T cells.

The germline V gene has CDR1 MNHEY and CDR2 SVGEGT. The germline V and J ends were trimmed by 1 base and 8 bases, with 9 bases remaining between them. The CDR3 has 13 amino acids. MiXCR, applied by TCRdb to the RT-PCR reads, yields one record per CDR3 protein. The sample shows roughly 700,000 distinct CDR3 sequences, approximately 13% of them seen only once. With regard to this clonotype: The antigen remains undetermined.

This specimen was PBMCs from blood, taken less than 15 days before vaccination. The V gene is TRBV6-2 or TRBV6-3, the J gene TRBJ2-1; a weak D match, TRBD1 (6 bases). This TCR was recovered from a man aged 50-60 years who received an inactivated influenza vaccine. The CDR3 spells CASSYLGGDEQFF. The CDR3, as DNA: TGTGCCAGCAGTTACTTAGGGGGAGATGAGCAGTTCTTC.